This TCR beta chain was identified in a study of T cells in Graves' hyperthyroidism and ophthalmopathy. The TCR beta CDR3 regions underwent amplification using RNA transcripts as the source. The HTBI set primed first-round TCR CDR3 RT-PCR. TCRdb re-called the multiplex PCR reads through MiXCR, storing one row per CDR3 protein. The table lists 500,000 to 650,000 distinct CDR3 sequences, approximately 15% of them singletons. Trimming cost V 0 bases and J 1 base, with 11 bases left between them. Germline CDR1 and CDR2: SGDLS and YYNGEE. CDR3 size: 15 residues. The sequence was obtained from a woman in her thirties or forties with Graves' hyperthyroidism. V and J are TRBV9 and TRBJ2-7; D might be TRBD2 (6 bases). The sample taken for sequencing was blood. CDR3 sequence (DNA): TGTGCCAGCAGCGTAGGGGCTAGCGCTTCCTACGAGCAGTACTTC. This encodes CASSVGASASYEQYF.